Listed here are 17 T cell receptor beta chains from one sample, sequenced in a study of human T cells and chemical hapten exposure. Each CDR3 protein is one row after TCRdb ran MiXCR on the RACE reads. The sample lists approximately 84,000 distinct CDR3 sequences; under 14% were seen once. The time point: patch test 2, 6 weeks after DPC sensitization. Treatment denoted: therapeutic diphenylcyclopropenone sensitization with weekly scalp DPC. The sequences come from whole blood, collected in connection with sensitization to the hapten diphenylcyclopropenone (DPC). These receptors were collected from a man aged 18 to 35 with alopecia areata. Some clones in this sample may be carry-over from other donors' samples.

The sample holds many counts of this clonotype. This rearrangement joins TRBV7-3 to TRBJ2-1; 9 positions match TRBD2. In germline, CDR1 is SGHTA, CDR2 FQGTGA. V dropped 5 bases and J dropped 4; count of bases not matched to a gene: 6. This CDR3 contains 15 residues. The CDR3 loop is CASSLSSGDYNEQFF. CDR3 nucleotides: TGTGCCAGCAGCCTTTCTAGCGGGGATTACAATGAGCAGTTCTTC.

The V gene is TRBV9, the J gene TRBJ2-5, with D unresolved. CDR1 is SGDLS and CDR2 is YYNGEE in the germline V gene. There are 14 residues in the CDR3. The ends were cut back, 0 bases at V and 0 bases at J, with 6 bases in the middle. CDR3 sequence: CASSVGTYQETQYF. The DNA for the CDR3 is TGTGCCAGCAGCGTAGGCACCTACCAAGAGACCCAGTACTTC.

The CDR3 bases are TGCAGCGTTGATACTCCCCCGGGGTACGAGCAGTACTTC. Residues: CSVDTPPGYEQYF. The chain combines TRBV29-1 with TRBJ2-7; maybe TRBD2 (5 bases). This CDR3 has 13 amino acids. Germline V gives CDR1 SQVTM, CDR2 ANQGSEA. The ends were cut back, 3 bases at V and 4 bases at J, with 13 bases in the middle.

There are a few counts of this clonotype. The chain combines TRBV11-3 with TRBJ2-3, with D possibly being TRBD1 (5 bases). Per germline, CDR1 SGHNT and CDR2 YENEEA. V gave up 3 bases and J gave up 3 bases, with 7 bases separating them. This CDR3 has 13 residues. CDR3 bases: TGTGCCAGCAGCTTTTCAGGGACAGATACGCAGTATTTT. The encoded protein is CASSFSGTDTQYF.

This clonotype was recorded a few times. The J gene is TRBJ1-4, the V gene TRBV20-1; D ambiguous. Trimming left V 6 bases short and J 0 bases short, with 14 bases between. Looked up from germline, CDR1 is DFQATT and CDR2 is SNEGSKA (reference sequence). The CDR3 loop spans 15 amino acids. CDR3 in amino acids: CSAINTLATNEKLFF. CDR3 bases: TGCAGTGCAATCAACACTCTTGCAACTAATGAAAAACTGTTTTTT.

V is TRBV20-1 and J is TRBJ2-1, with TRBD1 identical over 7 bases. V lost 0 bases and J lost 2; bases outside the gene matches: 10. Per germline, CDR1 DFQATT and CDR2 SNEGSKA (reference sequence). The length of the CDR3 is 17 residues. This chain's CDR3 is CSARDPARQGTYNEQFF. The CDR3 nucleotides are TGCAGTGCTAGAGATCCCGCGAGACAGGGTACCTACAATGAGCAGTTCTTC.

There are many counts of this clonotype. V is TRBV3-1 and J is TRBJ2-2; 9 positions agree with TRBD2. CDR3 length: 18 residues. The germline V gene encodes CDR1 LGHDT and CDR2 YNNKEL (reference sequence). V lost 0 bases to trimming and J lost 4 bases; unmatched junction nucleotides: 9. The CDR3 DNA is TGTGCCAGCAGCCAAGATCCCCTAGCGGGGTGGGGCACCGGGGAGCTGTTTTTT. It yields the protein CASSQDPLAGWGTGELFF.

This clonotype was counted only a few times. V and J are TRBV7-3 and TRBJ2-1; 13 nucleotides align to TRBD2. Germline V gives CDR1 SGHTA, CDR2 FQGTGA. The CDR3 extends over 16 amino acids. Losses at the gene ends were 5 bases for V and 6 bases for J; bases not matched to a gene: 7. CDR3 region: CASSTRLAGGINEQFF. The CDR3 bases are TGTGCCAGCAGCACCAGACTAGCGGGGGGAATCAATGAGCAGTTCTTC.

This clonotype was detected a few times. The chain carries TRBV5-1 and TRBJ1-1, with no clear D. There are 14 residues in the CDR3. CDR1 and CDR2 from the germline V gene are SGHRS and YFSETQ. Deletions cut 4 bases from V and 4 bases from J, with 14 bases between. The CDR3 nucleotides read TGCGCCAGCAGCCCGCAAATCTATCTCACTGAAGCTTTCTTT. It translates to CASSPQIYLTEAFF.

The chain's CDR3 is CASSRDRSTDTQYF. The CDR3 coding sequence is TGTGCCAGCAGCCGGGACAGAAGCACAGATACGCAGTATTTT. The chain has TRBV7-3 and TRBJ2-3; 7 bases align to TRBD1. CDR3 length equals 14 residues. Germline V gives CDR1 SGHTA, CDR2 FQGTGA. Trimming took 5 bases from V and 0 from J; bases not matched to a gene: 2.

Notes on this clonotype: Possible read error: a much larger clone is one base away. V gene TRBV9 combines with J gene TRBJ2-1, with D perhaps TRBD2 (6 bases). V was pared by 4 bases and J by 7 bases, with 18 bases between. This CDR3 spans 15 amino acids. CDR1 is SGDLS, CDR2 YYNGEE, per germline. The CDR3 is CASSPSGLPDNEQFF. DNA for the CDR3: TGTGCCAGCAGCCCCAGCGGGCTACCGGATAATGAGCAGTTCTTC.

This clonotype has more than one count but fewer than ten. The chain couples TRBV9 to TRBJ2-5; 7 bases map to TRBD2. CDR3 length: 15 residues. CDR1 is SGDLS and CDR2 is YYNGEE in the germline V gene. V was clipped by 5 bases and J by 2 bases; unmatched bases: 9. For the CDR3, the DNA is TGTGCCAGCAGTAAAATGAGCGGGGAACAAGAGACCCAGTACTTC. Its translation: CASSKMSGEQETQYF.

This chain uses TRBV27 with TRBJ2-7, with D possibly being TRBD1 (6 bases). V was cut by 6 bases and J by 1 base, with 13 bases left in between. CDR1 is MNHEY, CDR2 SMNVEV, per germline (reference sequence). The CDR3 is 14 residues long. The CDR3 DNA is TGTGCCAGCAGCCGCCAGGGGAATTCCTACGAGCAGTACGTC. It is translated as CASSRQGNSYEQYV.

Many counts were recorded for this clonotype. The genes are TRBV15 and TRBJ2-7; D might be TRBD2 (6 bases). Germline V gene lookup returns CDR1 LNHNV and CDR2 YYDKDF (reference sequence). The V and J ends lost 4 bases and 2 bases respectively, with 15 bases between them. The CDR3 spans 15 residues. In DNA, the CDR3 is TGTGCCACCAGCACCCCACCGGGACTGACCTACGAGCAGTACTTC. As protein: CATSTPPGLTYEQYF. Drawing the rest from reference TRBV15 and TRBJ2-7, the complete variable domain is DAMVIQNPRYQVTQFGKPVTLSCSQTLNHNVMYWYQQKSSQAPKLLFHYYDKDFNNEADTPDNFQSRRPNTSFCFLDIRSPGLGDTAMYLCATSTPPGLTYEQYFGPGTRLTVT.

V usage is TRBV20-1 and J usage is TRBJ2-1, with 9 bases identical to TRBD2. Germline-derived CDR1 and CDR2 are DFQATT and SNEGSKA (reference sequence). With V trimmed by 3 bases and J by 4 bases, 7 bases remained unmatched. The CDR3 length is 15 residues. CDR3 DNA: TGCAGTGCTAGTAGTCTAGCGGGAAAATACAATGAGCAGTTCTTC. It translates to CSASSLAGKYNEQFF.

This clonotype was seen at least ten times. The genes are TRBV11-2 and TRBJ1-1; D call uncertain. Germline CDR1 reads SGHAT; CDR2 reads FQNNGV. The CDR3 runs to 17 residues. V lost 5 bases, J lost 0 bases, and 19 bases lay in between. The CDR3 loop is CASSPRAGRPMNTEAFF. The DNA for the CDR3 is TGTGCCAGCAGCCCCCGAGCGGGGAGACCGATGAACACTGAAGCTTTCTTT.

This clonotype showed up many times. This chain uses TRBV7-6 with TRBJ1-2; D remains ambiguous. The CDR3 extends over 16 amino acids. V gave up 5 bases and J gave up 4 bases, with 20 bases separating them. Germline V lookup: CDR1 SGHVS, CDR2 FNYEAQ. The DNA for the CDR3 is TGTGCCAGCAGCCCGACCGACAAGCCGATCCCCTATGGCTACACCTTC. It translates to CASSPTDKPIPYGYTF.